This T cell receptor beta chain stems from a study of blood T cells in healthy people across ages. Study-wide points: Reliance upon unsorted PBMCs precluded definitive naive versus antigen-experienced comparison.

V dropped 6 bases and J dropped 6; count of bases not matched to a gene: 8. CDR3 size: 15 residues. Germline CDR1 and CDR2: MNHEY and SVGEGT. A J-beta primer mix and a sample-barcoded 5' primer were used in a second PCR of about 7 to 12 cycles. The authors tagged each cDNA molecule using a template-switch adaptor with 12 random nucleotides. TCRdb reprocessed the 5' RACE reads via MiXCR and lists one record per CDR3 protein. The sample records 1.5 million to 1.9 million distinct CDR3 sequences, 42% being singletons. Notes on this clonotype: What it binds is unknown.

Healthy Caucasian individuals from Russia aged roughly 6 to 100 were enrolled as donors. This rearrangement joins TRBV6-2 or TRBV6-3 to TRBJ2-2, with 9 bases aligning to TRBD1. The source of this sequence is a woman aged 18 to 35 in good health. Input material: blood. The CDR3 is CASRTGTGFSGELFF. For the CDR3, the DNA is TGTGCCAGCAGAACCGGGACAGGGTTTTCCGGGGAGCTGTTTTTT.